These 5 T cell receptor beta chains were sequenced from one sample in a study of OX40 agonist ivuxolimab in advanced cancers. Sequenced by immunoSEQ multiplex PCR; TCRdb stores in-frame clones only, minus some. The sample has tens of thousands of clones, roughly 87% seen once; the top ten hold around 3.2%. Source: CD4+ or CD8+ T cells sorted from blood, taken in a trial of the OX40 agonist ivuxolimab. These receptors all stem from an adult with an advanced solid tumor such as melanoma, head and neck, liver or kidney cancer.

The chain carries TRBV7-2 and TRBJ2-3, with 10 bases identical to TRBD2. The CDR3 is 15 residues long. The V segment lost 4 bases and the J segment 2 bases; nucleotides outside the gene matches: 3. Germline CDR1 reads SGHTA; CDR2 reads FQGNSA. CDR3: CASSYLAGVTDTQYF. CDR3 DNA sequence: TGTGCCAGCAGCTATCTAGCGGGGGTCACAGATACGCAGTATTTT.

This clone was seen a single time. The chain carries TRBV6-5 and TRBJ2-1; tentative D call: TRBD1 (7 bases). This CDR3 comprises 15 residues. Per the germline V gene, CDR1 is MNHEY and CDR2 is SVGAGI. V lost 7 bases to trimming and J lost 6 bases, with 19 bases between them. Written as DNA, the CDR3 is TGTGCCAGCACTTTCAGGGGGGCAGGGAGCAATGAGCAGTTCTTC. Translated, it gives CASTFRGAGSNEQFF.

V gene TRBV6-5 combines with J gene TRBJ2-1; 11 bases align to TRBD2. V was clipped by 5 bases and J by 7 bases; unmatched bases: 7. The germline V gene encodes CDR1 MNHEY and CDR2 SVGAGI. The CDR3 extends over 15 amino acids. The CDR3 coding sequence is TGTGCCAGCAGTCGTACTAGCGGGGGCGGGAATGAGCAGTTCTTC. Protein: CASSRTSGGGNEQFF.

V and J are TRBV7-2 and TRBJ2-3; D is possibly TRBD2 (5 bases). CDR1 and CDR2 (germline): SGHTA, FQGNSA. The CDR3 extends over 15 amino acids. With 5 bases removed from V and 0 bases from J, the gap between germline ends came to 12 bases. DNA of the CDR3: TGTGCCAGCAGCCCGGGATTAACAAGCACAGATACGCAGTATTTT. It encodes CASSPGLTSTDTQYF.

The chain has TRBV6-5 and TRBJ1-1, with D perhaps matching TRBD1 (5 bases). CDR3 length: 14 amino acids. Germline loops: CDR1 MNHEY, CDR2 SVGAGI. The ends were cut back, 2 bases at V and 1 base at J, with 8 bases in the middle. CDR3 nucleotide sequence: TGTGCCAGCAGTTACGGACAAACGAACACTGAAGCTTTCTTT. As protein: CASSYGQTNTEAFF.